The rows below give T cell receptor beta chains drawn from one sample of a study of blood T cell repertoires in COVID-19. Method: immunoSEQ multiplex PCR; TCRdb's copy keeps in-frame clones and lacks some. In the table there are approximately 54,000 clones, around 81% of which are singletons. The sample taken for sequencing was peripheral blood. These receptors were collected from a woman aged 60-70 years with acute or convalescent COVID-19. Both conserved end residues are part of each CDR3. The D gene is left open where the match is weak. The listing skips clone size in some rows; elsewhere it reads once, few, many or a size class.

j_gene,abundance,d_gene,v_gene,CDR3aa,CDR3nt
TRBJ1-3,NA,NA,TRBV4-1,CASSFSLGGSGNTIYF,TGCGCCAGCAGCTTCTCGCTGGGGGGTTCTGGAAACACCATATATTTT
TRBJ2-2,NA,TRBD2,TRBV7-7,CASSLHLREGLPGELFF,TGTGCCAGCAGCTTGCATCTCAGGGAGGGCCTCCCCGGGGAGCTGTTTTTT
TRBJ2-1,NA,NA,TRBV3-1/TRBV3-2,CASSQGARSKFF,TGTGCCAGCAGCCAAGGTGCCCGCTCTAAGTTCTTC
TRBJ1-5,NA,NA,TRBV21-1,CASSKGTGEQPQHF,TGTGCCAGCAGCAAAGGGACAGGGGAGCAGCCCCAGCATTTT
TRBJ2-5,NA,NA,TRBV5-4,CASSLVQTETQYF,TGTGCCAGCAGCTTGGTACAGACAGAGACCCAGTACTTC
TRBJ2-1,NA,TRBD2,TRBV7-3,CASSPPGTRAPHEQFF,TGTGCCAGCAGCCCCCCCGGGACTAGGGCCCCCCATGAGCAGTTCTTC
TRBJ1-1,NA,NA,TRBV12-3/TRBV12-4,CASSPGNTEAFF,TGTGCCAGCAGTCCGGGGAACACTGAAGCTTTCTTT
TRBJ1-2,NA,NA,TRBV14,CASSPQGGYGYTF,TGTGCCAGCAGCCCACAGGGTGGTTATGGCTACACCTTC
TRBJ2-1,NA,NA,TRBV6-5,CASISGGARNEQFF,TGTGCCAGCATCTCAGGAGGGGCAAGGAATGAGCAGTTCTTC
TRBJ2-5,NA,TRBD1,TRBV18,CASSSGQQETQYF,TGTGCCAGCTCATCGGGACAGCAAGAGACCCAGTACTTC
TRBJ2-5,NA,NA,TRBV5-6,CASSWDLEGETQYF,TGTGCCAGCAGCTGGGACCTGGAGGGAGAGACCCAGTACTTC
TRBJ1-6,NA,NA,TRBV19,CASSSGVRNSPLHF,TGTGCCAGTAGTTCCGGGGTTAGAAATTCACCCCTCCACTTT
TRBJ2-1,NA,TRBD2,TRBV6-5,CASSYLGQREGEQFF,TGTGCCAGCAGTTACTTGGGCCAGCGGGAGGGTGAGCAGTTCTTC
TRBJ1-5,NA,NA,TRBV15,CATSLFQLGGNQPQHF,TGTGCCACCAGCCTTTTCCAATTAGGGGGCAATCAGCCCCAGCATTTT
TRBJ2-7,NA,TRBD1,TRBV6-5,CASKLTGGTYEQYF,TGTGCCAGCAAACTGACAGGGGGAACCTACGAGCAGTACTTC
TRBJ2-1,few,TRBD2,TRBV3-1/TRBV3-2,CASSQDLRGSIYNEQFF,TGTGCCAGCAGCCAGGACTTACGCGGGAGCATCTACAATGAGCAGTTCTTC
TRBJ2-3,NA,NA,TRBV7-7,CASSPSRGGGTDTQYF,TGTGCCAGCAGCCCATCTAGAGGAGGAGGGACAGATACGCAGTATTTT
TRBJ2-7,NA,TRBD1,TRBV5-1,CASSERGGQGSYEQYF,TGCGCCAGCAGCGAACGAGGGGGACAGGGGTCCTACGAGCAGTACTTC
TRBJ1-5,NA,TRBD1,TRBV19,CASNRDRSVGQPQHF,TGTGCCAGTAACCGGGACAGAAGTGTCGGTCAGCCCCAGCATTTT
TRBJ1-1,NA,TRBD1,TRBV6-5,CASRTVGQEAFF,TGTGCCAGCAGGACAGTTGGACAGGAGGCTTTCTTT
TRBJ1-2,NA,NA,TRBV3-1/TRBV3-2,CASSQLGGENGYTF,TGTGCCAGCAGCCAACTAGGTGGGGAGAATGGCTACACCTTC
TRBJ2-1,once,TRBD1,TRBV28,CASTPRGRDYNEQFF,TGTGCCAGCACCCCCAGGGGGCGGGATTACAATGAGCAGTTCTTC